These 19 T cell receptor beta chains came from one sample sequenced in a study of cytomegalovirus exposure and HLA in healthy donors. PCR amplification relied on 60 Vbeta primers (plus 13 Jbeta primers). TCRdb's copy holds only in-frame clones and misses some; the assay was immunoSEQ multiplex PCR. The repertoire holds about 140,000 clones, with over 65% as singletons. Sequenced input: PBMCs. The origin of the receptors is a female donor in good health and CMV-seronegative.

As regards this clone: Relative to the germline gene, one junction end is altered; a read error may explain this. This chain joins TRBV28 and TRBJ1-2; possibly TRBD1 for D (5 bases). CDR1 and CDR2 (germline): MDHEN, SYDVKM. This CDR3 spans 13 amino acids. CDR3 sequence (DNA): TGTGCCAGCAGCACCGGGACTATCTATGGCTACCCCTTC. Translation gives CASSTGTIYGYPF.

The chain couples TRBV28 to TRBJ1-5; the D gene is possibly TRBD1 (5 bases). V lost 8 bases and J 6 bases, leaving 17 bases between the germline ends. This CDR3 spans 14 amino acids. CDR1 MDHEN and CDR2 SYDVKM come from the germline V gene. The CDR3 loop reads CASSMAGLGQPQHF. CDR3 bases: TGTGCCAGCTCCATGGCAGGGTTAGGTCAGCCCCAGCATTTT.

The chain is built from TRBV5-1 and TRBJ1-1; TRBD1 agrees at 9 bases. This CDR3 is built from 16 residues. CDR1 is SGHRS, CDR2 YFSETQ, per germline. V was clipped by 0 bases and J by 3 bases; unmatched bases: 6. CDR3 loop: CASSLEGTGSDTEAFF. Here the CDR3 DNA reads TGCGCCAGCAGCTTGGAAGGGACAGGGTCGGACACTGAAGCTTTCTTT.

In this sample, this clone turned up once. The chain is built from TRBV14 and TRBJ2-5; D is unresolved. The CDR3 runs to 17 residues. CDR1 is SGHDN and CDR2 is FVKESK in the germline V gene. V lost 1 base and J 2 bases, leaving 17 bases between the germline ends. CDR3 sequence reads: CASSQGQLLHPQETQYF. The CDR3 nucleotides are TGTGCCAGCAGCCAAGGGCAGTTGTTACACCCGCAAGAGACCCAGTACTTC.

This chain uses TRBV6-5 with TRBJ2-1, with TRBD1 matching 10 bases. Trimming cost V 7 bases and J 6 bases; bases outside gene matches: 9. The CDR3 covers 15 residues. Per the germline V gene, CDR1 is MNHEY and CDR2 is SVGAGI. The CDR3: CASTKTGGAGNEQFF. The CDR3 DNA sequence: TGTGCCAGCACTAAGACAGGGGGCGCGGGCAATGAGCAGTTCTTC.

This chain connects TRBV6-1 to TRBJ2-7, with 9 bases fitting TRBD1. After removal of 10 bases from V and 6 bases from J, the junction contained 7 bases not matched to a gene. The CDR3 consists of 12 residues. Germline V gene lookup returns CDR1 MNHNS and CDR2 SASEGT. The CDR3: CANRDREGEQYF. The CDR3 coding sequence is TGTGCCAACCGGGACAGGGAGGGCGAGCAGTACTTC.

The gene calls are TRBV7-2 and TRBJ2-7; 9 bases align to TRBD1. With V trimmed by 8 bases and J by 4 bases, 6 bases remained unmatched. Germline V gives CDR1 SGHTA, CDR2 FQGNSA. This CDR3 is built from 13 residues. CDR3 residues: CASEGDRAYEQYF. The CDR3 DNA reads TGTGCCAGCGAGGGGGACAGGGCTTACGAGCAGTACTTC.

The gene calls are TRBV29-1 and TRBJ2-3; the match to TRBD1 covers 7 bases. V was clipped by 4 bases and J by 0 bases; unmatched bases: 1. The CDR3 has 13 residues. The V gene's germline CDR1 is SQVTM and CDR2 ANQGSEA. The CDR3 spells CSVVGQSTDTQYF. For the CDR3, the DNA is TGCAGCGTTGTGGGACAGAGCACAGATACGCAGTATTTT.

This rearrangement joins TRBV6-6 to TRBJ1-2; TRBD1 is a possible D gene (5 bases). Germline CDR1 reads MNHNY; CDR2 reads SVGAGI (reference sequence). The CDR3 length is 15 residues. V was pared by 8 bases and J by 7 bases, with 23 bases between. CDR3 protein: CASRRQTQGSLGYTF. The CDR3 DNA sequence: TGTGCCAGCCGAAGGCAAACCCAGGGTTCTCTTGGCTACACCTTC.

The V call is TRBV5-1, the J call TRBJ1-2, with D perhaps TRBD1 (5 bases). Per germline, CDR1 SGHRS and CDR2 YFSETQ. This CDR3 is 13 amino acids long. Trimming stripped 4 bases from V and 5 bases from J, with 12 bases between. CDR3 sequence: CASSPRGEYGYTF. In DNA, the CDR3 is TGCGCCAGCAGCCCGCGGGGCGAATATGGCTACACCTTC.

The rearrangement joins TRBV5-1 to TRBJ2-2, with D perhaps TRBD1 (6 bases). The V and J ends lost 6 bases and 0 bases respectively, with 9 bases between them. This CDR3 has 14 residues. Germline V gene lookup returns CDR1 SGHRS and CDR2 YFSETQ. DNA for the CDR3: TGCGCCAGCACTAGGACAGCGAACACCGGGGAGCTGTTTTTT. This gives the protein CASTRTANTGELFF. Using reference TRBV5-1 and TRBJ2-2 for the parts outside the CDR3, the full variable domain is KAGVTQTPRYLIKTRGQQVTLSCSPISGHRSVSWYQQTPGQGLQFLFEYFSETQRNKGNFPGRFSGRQFSNSRSEMNVSTLELGDSALYLCASTRTANTGELFFGEGSRLTVL.

This clone was seen just once. V usage is TRBV7-2 and J usage is TRBJ2-7; TRBD2 might be the D (7 bases). V was clipped by 5 bases and J by 7 bases, with 15 bases between them. The CDR3 runs to 13 residues. Germline lookup yields CDR1 SGHTA and CDR2 FQGNSA. The CDR3 region has the DNA TGTGCCAGCAGCCCTTGGGGGGGGACAGAGCAGTACTTC. Amino acids: CASSPWGGTEQYF.

This rearrangement joins TRBV2 to TRBJ2-3; TRBD2 matches at 7 bases. This CDR3 comprises 12 residues. The germline CDR1 and CDR2 sequences are SNHLY and FYNNEI. J was trimmed by 8 bases and V by 10 bases; bases with no gene match: 9. In DNA form, the CDR3 reads TGTGCCATCCCCTTGACTAGCAGTACGCAGTATTTT. Translation gives CAIPLTSSTQYF.

The V and J genes are TRBV6-5 and TRBJ2-5, with 9 bases identical to TRBD2. Germline V lookup: CDR1 MNHEY, CDR2 SVGAGI. V shed 2 bases, J shed 4 bases, and the junction held 5 bases outside the gene matches. The CDR3 has 15 residues. In DNA, the CDR3 is TGTGCCAGCAGTTACGGCGGGAGGGCCGTAGAGACCCAGTACTTC. Translating it yields CASSYGGRAVETQYF.

The CDR3 protein is CASSWTGASFYEQYF. Written as DNA, the CDR3 is TGTGCCAGCAGTTGGACAGGGGCTTCCTTTTACGAGCAGTACTTC. V and J are TRBV7-9 and TRBJ2-7; 9 bases fit TRBD1. CDR3 size: 15 residues. V lost 6 bases, J lost 4 bases, and 10 bases stayed unmatched. Germline CDR1 SEHNR, CDR2 FQNEAQ (reference sequence).

V is TRBV7-2 and J is TRBJ2-2; 10 bases map to TRBD2. V was clipped by 7 bases and J by 2 bases; unmatched bases: 4. There are 15 residues in the CDR3. CDR1 SGHTA and CDR2 FQGNSA come from the germline V gene. CDR3 region: CASTVAGGNTGELFF. The DNA for the CDR3 is TGTGCCAGCACCGTAGCGGGGGGTAACACCGGGGAGCTGTTTTTT.

This clone was seen more than once but under ten times. V usage is TRBV27 and J usage is TRBJ1-1; perhaps TRBD1 as D (5 bases). CDR1 MNHEY and CDR2 SMNVEV come from the germline V gene (reference sequence). The CDR3 spans 14 residues. V was pared by 8 bases and J by 6 bases, with 19 bases between. CDR3: CASLKQAGSPEAFF. Here the CDR3 DNA reads TGTGCCAGCCTAAAACAGGCCGGGAGTCCTGAAGCTTTCTTT.

V usage is TRBV19 and J usage is TRBJ2-1; 8 positions match TRBD2. J lost 6 bases, V lost 2 bases, and 0 bases had no gene match. Germline CDR1 reads LNHDA; CDR2 reads SQIVND (reference sequence). The CDR3 is 13 amino acids. The CDR3 here is CASSILAGNEQFF. DNA of the CDR3: TGTGCCAGTAGTATACTAGCGGGCAATGAGCAGTTCTTC.

This clone has a handful of counts. The V and J genes are TRBV4-3 and TRBJ1-1; D perhaps matches TRBD1 (6 bases). The V end was cut by 2 bases, the J end by 4 bases, with 20 bases between. CDR3 size: 17 residues. The germline V gene has CDR1 LGHNA and CDR2 YSLEER. The CDR3 region has the DNA TGCGCCAGCAGCCAAAGGACCGGCCAACAGGGAGTCACTGAAGCTTTCTTT. Protein product: CASSQRTGQQGVTEAFF.